One sample yielded the 18 T cell receptor beta chains listed below, sequenced in a study of cytomegalovirus exposure and HLA in healthy donors. Primers: 60 Vbeta forward and 13 Jbeta reverse. TCRdb's table, derived via immunoSEQ multiplex PCR, lists solely in-frame clones and lacks some. The sample shows approximately 50,000 clones, 83% of them seen only once. The sample comprised PBMCs. The receptors come from a man aged 25 to 40 in good health and CMV-seronegative.

The chain joins TRBV4-3 to TRBJ1-2; 9 bases are a match to TRBD1. This CDR3 contains 15 residues. J was trimmed by 4 bases and V by 0 bases; bases with no gene match: 3. Germline CDR1 reads LGHNA; CDR2 reads YSLEER. The CDR3 DNA sequence: TGCGCCAGCAGCCAAGATCGACAGGGGGGCTATGGCTACACCTTC. This codes for CASSQDRQGGYGYTF.

This chain uses TRBV27 with TRBJ2-7; D call uncertain. Germline V gene lookup returns CDR1 MNHEY and CDR2 SMNVEV (reference sequence). The length of the CDR3 is 15 residues. Trimming took off 3 bases at V and 1 base at J, with 13 bases between the two ends. CDR3 nucleotides: TGTGCCAGCAGTTTGGGCCCCCTTATTTCCTACGAGCAGTACTTC. It codes for CASSLGPLISYEQYF.

The V call is TRBV7-2, the J call TRBJ2-7; possible D gene TRBD2, 5 bases. Germline loops: CDR1 SGHTA, CDR2 FQGNSA. V was trimmed by 1 base and J by 5 bases, leaving 12 bases between them. The CDR3 is made up of 14 amino acids. CDR3 region: CASSLGASRNEQYF. CDR3 coding DNA: TGTGCCAGCAGCTTAGGGGCTAGCAGGAACGAGCAGTACTTC.

This rearrangement joins TRBV9 to TRBJ2-4, with TRBD2 identical over 14 bases. Germline values: CDR1 SGDLS, CDR2 YYNGEE. The CDR3 covers 18 residues. V shed 1 base, J shed 6 bases, and the junction held 9 bases outside the gene matches. The CDR3 is CASSVTSGTSGRGNIQYF. As DNA, the CDR3 is TGTGCCAGCAGCGTAACCTCCGGGACTAGCGGGAGAGGAAACATTCAGTACTTC.

V gene TRBV29-1 combines with J gene TRBJ2-4; the match to TRBD1 covers 7 bases. There are 14 residues in the CDR3. The V gene end was trimmed by 7 bases and the J gene end by 4 bases; junction bases not matched to a gene: 10. CDR1 and CDR2 from the germline V gene are SQVTM and ANQGSEA. The CDR3 nucleotides read TGCAGCGGTTCCTCCGGGACAGCAAAAAACATTCAGTACTTC. Its translation is CSGSSGTAKNIQYF.

J is TRBJ2-5 and V is TRBV29-1; TRBD1 agrees at 10 bases. Trimming removed 6 bases from V and 5 bases from J; junction bases left unmatched: 6. The CDR3 runs 13 residues. Germline V gene data show CDR1 as SQVTM and CDR2 as ANQGSEA. This CDR3 is CSVRQGADETQYF. The CDR3 DNA reads TGCAGCGTCCGACAGGGGGCAGACGAGACCCAGTACTTC.

V and J are TRBV7-8 and TRBJ2-7; the match to TRBD2 covers 11 bases. Trimming at V came to 5 bases and at J to 4 bases, leaving 10 bases not matched to a gene. CDR3 size: 16 residues. Germline CDR1 and CDR2: SGHVS and FQNEAQ. In nucleotides, the CDR3 is TGTGCCAGCAGCGTTTGGAATAGCGGGGGGGCTTACGAGCAGTACTTC. This codes for CASSVWNSGGAYEQYF.

V gene TRBV27 combines with J gene TRBJ2-5; D may be TRBD1 (6 bases). The CDR3 extends over 15 amino acids. Germline CDR1 is MNHEY and CDR2 is SMNVEV (reference sequence). V was cut by 0 bases and J by 4 bases, with 12 bases left in between. Here the CDR3 DNA reads TGTGCCAGCAGTTTATCGGTGGGCAGGGGAGAGACCCAGTACTTC. Its translation is CASSLSVGRGETQYF.

The genes are TRBV11-2 and TRBJ2-7, with TRBD1 identical over 11 bases. CDR1 and CDR2 (germline): SGHAT, FQNNGV. This CDR3 is 14 amino acids long. V trimming: 5 bases; J trimming: 3 bases; junction bases outside the gene matches: 3. The CDR3 DNA sequence: TGTGCCAGCAGCAATGGGACAGGGGGCTACGAGCAGTACTTC. Translating gives CASSNGTGGYEQYF.

This sequence joins TRBV7-8 and TRBJ2-7; 13 bases are a match to TRBD2. CDR3 length: 15 amino acids. Germline V CDR1 and CDR2: SGHVS, FQNEAQ. Unmatched junction bases numbered 6, after V lost 4 bases and J lost 6 bases. The CDR3, as DNA: TGTGCCAGCAGCTCCGGACTAGCGGGGGTGTTCGAGCAGTACTTC. This codes for CASSSGLAGVFEQYF.

The chain has TRBV19 and TRBJ2-5; 8 positions match TRBD2. The V gene end was trimmed by 5 bases and the J gene end by 4 bases; junction bases not matched to a gene: 12. The CDR3 spans 16 residues. Germline V gene lookup returns CDR1 LNHDA and CDR2 SQIVND (reference sequence). CDR3 nucleotides: TGTGCCAGTAGTCCCGGGAGGGTTCGTTCGGGAGAGACCCAGTACTTC. This gives the protein CASSPGRVRSGETQYF.

This chain connects TRBV7-2 to TRBJ2-7, with D possibly matching TRBD2 (5 bases). This CDR3 comprises 11 residues. CDR1 and CDR2 from the germline V gene are SGHTA and FQGNSA. Trimming left V 4 bases short and J 7 bases short, with 8 bases between. CDR3 in amino acids: CASSSSGEQYF. The CDR3 DNA reads TGTGCCAGCAGCTCCTCGGGGGAGCAGTACTTC. Supplemented by reference TRBV7-2 and TRBJ2-7, the full variable domain reads GAGVSQSPSNKVTEKGKDVELRCDPISGHTALYWYRQSLGQGLEFLIYFQGNSAPDKSGLPSDRFSAERTGGSVSTLTIQRTQQEDSAVYLCASSSSGEQYFGPGTRLTVT.

The chain joins TRBV6-5 to TRBJ2-2; 8 bases match TRBD1. Looked up from germline, CDR1 is MNHEY and CDR2 is SVGAGI. The CDR3 runs 15 residues. V shed 6 bases, J shed 6 bases, and the junction held 9 bases outside the gene matches. CDR3 loop: CASRLDRGKAGELFF. For the CDR3, the DNA is TGTGCCAGCAGACTAGACAGGGGAAAGGCCGGGGAGCTGTTTTTT.

The V gene is TRBV5-4, the J gene TRBJ1-6; 7 bases are a match to TRBD1. CDR1 is SGHNT, CDR2 YYREEE, per germline (reference sequence). V lost 2 bases and J lost 10; bases outside the gene matches: 12. The CDR3 is 16 residues long. As DNA, the CDR3 is TGTGCCAGCAGCTTAGGTCGGTCCAGGGGGAGGTCACCCCTCCACTTT. It encodes CASSLGRSRGRSPLHF.

The rearrangement joins TRBV6-6 to TRBJ2-3; D unclear. Germline CDR1 and CDR2: MNHNY and SVGAGI (reference sequence). This CDR3 has 12 residues. Trimming took off 5 bases at V and 5 bases at J, with 8 bases between the two ends. The CDR3 DNA follows: TGTGCCAGCAGTCCGGTCATAGATACGCAGTATTTT. Translation gives CASSPVIDTQYF.

The chain combines TRBV11-2 with TRBJ2-7, with a possible D match to TRBD2 (6 bases). This CDR3 spans 13 amino acids. CDR1 SGHAT and CDR2 FQNNGV come from the germline V gene. The V end was cut by 5 bases, the J end by 6 bases, with 14 bases between. The DNA for the CDR3 is TGTGCCAGCAGCCCAATGGGCGGGACCGAGCAGTACTTC. Its translation: CASSPMGGTEQYF.

This clone showed up just once. Other DNA sequences in this sample translate to the same CDR3. The gene calls are TRBV11-2 and TRBJ1-3; D is uncertain. Germline V gene lookup returns CDR1 SGHAT and CDR2 FQNNGV. The ends were cut back, 3 bases at V and 3 bases at J, with 12 bases in the middle. CDR3 length equals 15 residues. For the CDR3, the DNA is TGTGCCAGCAGCTTCGGCCGGGGATTTGGAAACACCATATATTTT. It is translated as CASSFGRGFGNTIYF.

This clone was seen only once. The rearrangement joins TRBV11-2 to TRBJ1-4; D ambiguous. With 0 bases removed from V and 3 bases from J, the gap between germline ends came to 8 bases. This CDR3 is 15 amino acids long. CDR1 is SGHAT and CDR2 is FQNNGV in the germline V gene. CDR3 protein: CASSLEGRANEKLFF. The CDR3 nucleotides read TGTGCCAGCAGCTTAGAAGGGAGGGCTAATGAAAAACTGTTTTTT.